This T cell receptor beta chain stems from a study of post-analysis software for immune sequencing data. Study-level findings and limits: Relative to controls, patients had 5 or 6 TRBV segments at higher frequency, with TRBV5-6, TRBV5-1 and TRBV20-1 among these. Co-batched samples clustered tightly together by F measure.

Presence of unique molecular identifiers characterized the TCR beta cDNA libraries. TCRdb recomputed calls from the PCR reads with MiXCR, one row per CDR3 protein. The top ten clones hold around 0.56% of a sample with roughly 730,000 distinct CDR3 sequences, roughly 29% of them seen once. As to this clonotype: No antigen is known for it.

Germline CDR1 is SQVTM and CDR2 is ANQGSEA. This CDR3 contains 9 residues. Trimming shortened V by 6 bases and J by 8 bases, and 7 bases separated the two germline ends. V is TRBV29-1 and J is TRBJ1-2; unclear D gene. The receptor was isolated from a girl between 5 and 17 years old with multiple sclerosis. The sample comprised blood. The CDR3 here is CSVSEGYTF. The CDR3 DNA sequence: TGCAGCGTATCAGAGGGCTACACCTTC.